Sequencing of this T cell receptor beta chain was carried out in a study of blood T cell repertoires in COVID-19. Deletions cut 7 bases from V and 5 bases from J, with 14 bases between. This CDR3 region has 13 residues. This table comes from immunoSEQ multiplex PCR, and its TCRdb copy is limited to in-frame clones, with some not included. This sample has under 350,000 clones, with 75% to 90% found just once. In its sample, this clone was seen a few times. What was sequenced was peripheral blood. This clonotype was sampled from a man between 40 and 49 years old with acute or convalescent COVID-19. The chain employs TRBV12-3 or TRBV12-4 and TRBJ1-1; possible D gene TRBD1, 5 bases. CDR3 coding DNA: TGTGCCAGCACGCTTCTGGGGCGGACTGAAGCTTTCTTT. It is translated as CASTLLGRTEAFF.